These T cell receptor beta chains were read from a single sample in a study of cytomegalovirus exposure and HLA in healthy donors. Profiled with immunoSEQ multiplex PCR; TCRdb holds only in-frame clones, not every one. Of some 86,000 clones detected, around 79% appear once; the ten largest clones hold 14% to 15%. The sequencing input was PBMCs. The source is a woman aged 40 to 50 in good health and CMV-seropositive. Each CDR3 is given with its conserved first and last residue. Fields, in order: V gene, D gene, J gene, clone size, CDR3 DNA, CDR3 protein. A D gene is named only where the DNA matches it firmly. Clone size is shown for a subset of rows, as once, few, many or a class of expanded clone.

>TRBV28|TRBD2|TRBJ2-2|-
TGTGCCAGCCAGGGGACTAGCGAATCGAACACCGGGGAGCTGTTTTTT
CASQGTSESNTGELFF
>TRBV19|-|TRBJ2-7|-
TGTGCCAGTAGTTCTCACGCGGGCTCGGGCGAGCAGTACTTC
CASSSHAGSGEQYF
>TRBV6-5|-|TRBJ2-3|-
TGTGCCAGCAGTTACTCCTCCCAGATCCGCACAGATACGCAGTATTTT
CASSYSSQIRTDTQYF
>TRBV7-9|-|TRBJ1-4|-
TGTGCCAGCAGCTTAGCGAGTAACTTTAATGAAAAACTGTTTTTT
CASSLASNFNEKLFF
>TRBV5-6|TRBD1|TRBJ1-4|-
TGTGCCAGCAGCTTATTCGGGAGGGACAGGGATGAAAAACTGTTTTTT
CASSLFGRDRDEKLFF
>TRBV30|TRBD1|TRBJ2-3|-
TGTGCGCGGACCAAGGGGGCTGAAACAGATACGCAGTATTTT
CARTKGAETDTQYF
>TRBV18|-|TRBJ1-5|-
TGTGCCAGCTCCCCCGACAGGAATCAGCCCCAGCATTTT
CASSPDRNQPQHF
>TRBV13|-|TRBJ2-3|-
TGTGCCAGCAGCTTCCTGTCGGTTCGCACAGATACGCAGTATTTT
CASSFLSVRTDTQYF
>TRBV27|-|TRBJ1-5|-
TGTGCCAGCAGTCCCCTCTCCGACGGTCCGGCGGGGCCCCAGCATTTT
CASSPLSDGPAGPQHF
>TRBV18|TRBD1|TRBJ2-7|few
TGTGCCAGCTCATCCGACAGGGACGAGCAGTACTTC
CASSSDRDEQYF
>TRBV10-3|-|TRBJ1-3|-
TGTGCCATCAGTGAGGGCGGAAACACCATATATTTT
CAISEGGNTIYF
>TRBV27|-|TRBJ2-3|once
TGTGCCAGCAGTTTGACCGAGGCGGATACGCAGTATTTT
CASSLTEADTQYF
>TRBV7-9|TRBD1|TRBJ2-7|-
TGTGCCAGCAGCATCAGACAGGGCATCGGCGAGCAGTACTTC
CASSIRQGIGEQYF
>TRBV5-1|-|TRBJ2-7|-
TGCGCCAGCAGCTTCAAAAGACAGCCGGTGAACTACGAGCAGTACTTC
CASSFKRQPVNYEQYF
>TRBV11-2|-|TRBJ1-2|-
TGTGCCAGCAGCTTATACCCCGGGGTCCTCTATGGCTACACCTTC
CASSLYPGVLYGYTF